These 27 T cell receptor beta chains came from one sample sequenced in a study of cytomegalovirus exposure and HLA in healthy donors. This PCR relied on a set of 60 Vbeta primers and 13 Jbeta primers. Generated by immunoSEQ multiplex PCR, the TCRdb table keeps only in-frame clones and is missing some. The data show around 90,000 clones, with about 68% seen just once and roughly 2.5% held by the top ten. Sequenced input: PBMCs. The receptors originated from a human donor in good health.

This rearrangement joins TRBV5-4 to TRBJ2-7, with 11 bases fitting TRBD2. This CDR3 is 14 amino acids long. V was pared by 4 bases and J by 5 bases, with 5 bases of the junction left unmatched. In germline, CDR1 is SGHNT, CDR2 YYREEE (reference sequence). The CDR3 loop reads CASSPGLAVDEQYF. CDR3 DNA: TGTGCCAGCAGCCCGGGACTAGCGGTCGACGAGCAGTACTTC.

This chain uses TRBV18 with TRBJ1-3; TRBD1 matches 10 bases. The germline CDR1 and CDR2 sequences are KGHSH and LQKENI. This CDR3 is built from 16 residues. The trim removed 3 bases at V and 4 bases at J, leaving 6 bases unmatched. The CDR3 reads CASSPGTGASGNTIYF. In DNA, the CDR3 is TGTGCCAGCTCACCCGGGACAGGGGCTTCCGGAAACACCATATATTTT.

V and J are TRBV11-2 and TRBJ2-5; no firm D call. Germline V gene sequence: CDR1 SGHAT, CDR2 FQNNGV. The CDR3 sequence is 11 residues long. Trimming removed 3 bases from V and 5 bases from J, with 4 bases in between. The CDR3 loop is CASSFRETQYF. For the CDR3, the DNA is TGTGCCAGCAGCTTCAGGGAGACCCAGTACTTC.

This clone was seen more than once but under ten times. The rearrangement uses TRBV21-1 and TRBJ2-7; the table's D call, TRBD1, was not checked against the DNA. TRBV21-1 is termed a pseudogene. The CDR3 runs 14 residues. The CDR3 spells CASSNGTGYHEQYF. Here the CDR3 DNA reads TGTGCCAGCAGCAATGGGACAGGGTACCACGAGCAGTACTTC.

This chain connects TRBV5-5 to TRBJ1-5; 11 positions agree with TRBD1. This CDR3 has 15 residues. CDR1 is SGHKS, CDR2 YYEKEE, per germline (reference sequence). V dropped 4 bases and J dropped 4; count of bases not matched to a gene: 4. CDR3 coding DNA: TGTGCCAGCAGCACCTGGGACAGGGGGAATCAGCCCCAGCATTTT. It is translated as CASSTWDRGNQPQHF. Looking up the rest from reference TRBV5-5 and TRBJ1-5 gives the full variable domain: DAGVTQSPTHLIKTRGQQVTLRCSPISGHKSVSWYQQVLGQGPQFIFQYYEKEERGRGNFPDRFSARQFPNYSSELNVNALLLGDSALYLCASSTWDRGNQPQHFGDGTRLSIL.

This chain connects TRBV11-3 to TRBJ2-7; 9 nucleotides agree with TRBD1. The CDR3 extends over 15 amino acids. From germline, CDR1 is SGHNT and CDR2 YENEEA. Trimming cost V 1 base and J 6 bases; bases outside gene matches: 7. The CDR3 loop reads CASSLAYGQGSEQYF. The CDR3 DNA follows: TGTGCCAGCAGCTTAGCTTATGGACAGGGGAGCGAGCAGTACTTC. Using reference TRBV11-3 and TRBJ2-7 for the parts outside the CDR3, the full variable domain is EAGVVQSPRYKIIEKKQPVAFWCNPISGHNTLYWYLQNLGQGPELLIRYENEEAVDDSQLPKDRFSAERLKGVDSTLKIQPAELGDSAVYLCASSLAYGQGSEQYFGPGTRLTVT.

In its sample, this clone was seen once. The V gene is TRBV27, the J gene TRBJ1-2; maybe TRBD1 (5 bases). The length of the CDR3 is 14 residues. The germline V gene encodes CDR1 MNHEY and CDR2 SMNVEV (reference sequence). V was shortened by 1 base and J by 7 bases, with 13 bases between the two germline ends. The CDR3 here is CASSLLEGFSGYTF. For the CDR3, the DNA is TGTGCCAGCAGTTTATTGGAGGGGTTTAGTGGCTACACCTTC.

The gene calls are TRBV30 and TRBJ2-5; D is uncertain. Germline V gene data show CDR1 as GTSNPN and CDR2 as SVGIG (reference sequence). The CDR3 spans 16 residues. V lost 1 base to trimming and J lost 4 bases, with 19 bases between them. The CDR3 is CAWSEGPRLILETQYF. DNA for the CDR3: TGTGCCTGGAGTGAAGGTCCACGACTTATCCTAGAGACCCAGTACTTC.

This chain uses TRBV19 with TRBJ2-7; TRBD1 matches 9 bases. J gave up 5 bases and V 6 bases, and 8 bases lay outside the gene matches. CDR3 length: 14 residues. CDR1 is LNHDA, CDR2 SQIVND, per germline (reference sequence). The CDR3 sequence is CASRPDRGANEQYF. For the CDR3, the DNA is TGTGCCAGTAGACCGGACAGGGGCGCTAACGAGCAGTACTTC.

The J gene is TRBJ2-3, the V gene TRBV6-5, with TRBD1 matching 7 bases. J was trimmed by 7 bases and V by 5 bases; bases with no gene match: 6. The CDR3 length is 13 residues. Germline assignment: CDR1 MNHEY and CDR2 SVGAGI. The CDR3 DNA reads TGTGCCAGCAGTACCCACAGGGGAAATACGCAGTATTTT. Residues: CASSTHRGNTQYF.

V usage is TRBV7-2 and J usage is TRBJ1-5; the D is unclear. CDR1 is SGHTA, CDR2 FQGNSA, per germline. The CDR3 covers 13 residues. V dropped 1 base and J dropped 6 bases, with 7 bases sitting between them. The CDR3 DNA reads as TGTGCCAGCAGCTTAGAGGGAGGTCAGCCCCAGCATTTT. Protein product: CASSLEGGQPQHF.

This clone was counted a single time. CDR3 coding DNA: TGTGCCAGTAGGACCTCCTTGGGATCGGGGGATACTGAAGCTTTCTTT. Amino acids: CASRTSLGSGDTEAFF. This chain joins TRBV19 and TRBJ1-1; tentatively, D is TRBD1 (5 bases). There are 16 residues in the CDR3. V dropped 6 bases and J dropped 5 bases, with 22 bases sitting between them. Germline CDR1 is LNHDA and CDR2 is SQIVND (reference sequence).

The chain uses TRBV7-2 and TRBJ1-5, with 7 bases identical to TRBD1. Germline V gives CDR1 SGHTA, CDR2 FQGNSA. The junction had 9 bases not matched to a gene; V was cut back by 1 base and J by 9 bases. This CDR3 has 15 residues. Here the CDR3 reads CASSLVLGQLAPQHF. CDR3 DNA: TGTGCCAGCAGCTTAGTTTTGGGACAGCTGGCGCCCCAGCATTTT.

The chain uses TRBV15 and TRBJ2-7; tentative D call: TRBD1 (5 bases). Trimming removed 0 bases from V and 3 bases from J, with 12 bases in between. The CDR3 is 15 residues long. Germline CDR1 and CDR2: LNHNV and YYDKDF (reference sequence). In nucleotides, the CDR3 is TGTGCCACCAGCAGAGATCTAGGCAGGGACTACGAGCAGTACTTC. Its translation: CATSRDLGRDYEQYF. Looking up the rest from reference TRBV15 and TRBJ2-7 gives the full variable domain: DAMVIQNPRYQVTQFGKPVTLSCSQTLNHNVMYWYQQKSSQAPKLLFHYYDKDFNNEADTPDNFQSRRPNTSFCFLDIRSPGLGDTAMYLCATSRDLGRDYEQYFGPGTRLTVT.

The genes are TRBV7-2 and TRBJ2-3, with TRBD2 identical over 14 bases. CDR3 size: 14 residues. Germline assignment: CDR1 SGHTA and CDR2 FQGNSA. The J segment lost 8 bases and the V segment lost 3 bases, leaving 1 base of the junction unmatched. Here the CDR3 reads CASSLTSGGGTQYF. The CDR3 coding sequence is TGTGCCAGCAGCTTGACTAGCGGGGGGGGTACGCAGTATTTT.

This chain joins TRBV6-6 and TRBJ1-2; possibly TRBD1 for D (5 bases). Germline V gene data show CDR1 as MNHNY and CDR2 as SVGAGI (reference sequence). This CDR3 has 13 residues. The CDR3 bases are TGTTCTTCGGGGGGATCGGGGGACTATGGCTACACCTTC. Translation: CSSGGSGDYGYTF.

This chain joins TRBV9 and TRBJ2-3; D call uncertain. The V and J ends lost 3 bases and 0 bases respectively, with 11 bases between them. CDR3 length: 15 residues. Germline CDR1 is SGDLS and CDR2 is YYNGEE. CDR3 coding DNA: TGTGCCAGCAGCGCCCAGGTTTCTAGCACAGATACGCAGTATTTT. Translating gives CASSAQVSSTDTQYF.

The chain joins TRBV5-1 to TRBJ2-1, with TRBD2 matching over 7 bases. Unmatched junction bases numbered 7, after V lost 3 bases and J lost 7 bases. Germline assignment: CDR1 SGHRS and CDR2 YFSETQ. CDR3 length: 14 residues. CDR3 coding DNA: TGCGCCAGCAGCTCCCGGGACTACGATAATGAGCAGTTCTTC. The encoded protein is CASSSRDYDNEQFF.

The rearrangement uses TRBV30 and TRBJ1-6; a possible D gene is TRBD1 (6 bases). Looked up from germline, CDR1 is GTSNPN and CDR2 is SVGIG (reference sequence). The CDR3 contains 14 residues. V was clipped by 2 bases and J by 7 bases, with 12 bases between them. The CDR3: CAWSSGVENSPLHF. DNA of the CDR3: TGTGCCTGGAGTTCAGGGGTCGAGAATTCACCCCTCCACTTT.

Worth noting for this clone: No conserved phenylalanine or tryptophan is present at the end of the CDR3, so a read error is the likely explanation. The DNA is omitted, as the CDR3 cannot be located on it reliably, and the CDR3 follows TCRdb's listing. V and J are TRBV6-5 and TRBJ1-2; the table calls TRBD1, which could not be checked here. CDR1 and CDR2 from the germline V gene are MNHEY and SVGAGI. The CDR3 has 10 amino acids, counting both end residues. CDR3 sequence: CASVSDRSAR.

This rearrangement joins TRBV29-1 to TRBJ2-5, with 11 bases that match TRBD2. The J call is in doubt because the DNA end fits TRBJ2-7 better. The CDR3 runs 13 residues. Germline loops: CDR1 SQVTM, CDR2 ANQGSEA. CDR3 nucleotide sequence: TGCAGCGCCCTAGCGGGGGGCGACTACGAGCAGTACTTC. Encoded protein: CSALAGGDYEQYF.

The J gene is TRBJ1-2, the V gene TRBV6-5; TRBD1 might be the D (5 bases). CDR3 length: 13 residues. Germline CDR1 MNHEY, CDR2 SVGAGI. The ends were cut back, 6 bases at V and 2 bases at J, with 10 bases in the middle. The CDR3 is CASRGGTNYGYTF. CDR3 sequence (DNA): TGTGCCAGCAGGGGGGGGACCAACTATGGCTACACCTTC.

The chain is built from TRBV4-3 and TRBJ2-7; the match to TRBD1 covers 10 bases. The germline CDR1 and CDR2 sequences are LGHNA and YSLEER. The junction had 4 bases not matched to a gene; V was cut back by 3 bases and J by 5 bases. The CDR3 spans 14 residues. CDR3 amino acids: CASSHRQGAHEQYF. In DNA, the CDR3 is TGCGCCAGCAGCCACCGACAGGGGGCCCACGAGCAGTACTTC.

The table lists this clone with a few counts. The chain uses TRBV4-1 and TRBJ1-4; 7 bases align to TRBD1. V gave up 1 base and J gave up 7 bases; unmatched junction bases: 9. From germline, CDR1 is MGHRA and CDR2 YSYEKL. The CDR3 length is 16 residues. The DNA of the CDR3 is TGCGCCAGCAGCCAAGGACAGGGTGCCTTCAGTGAAAAACTGTTTTTT. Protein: CASSQGQGAFSEKLFF.

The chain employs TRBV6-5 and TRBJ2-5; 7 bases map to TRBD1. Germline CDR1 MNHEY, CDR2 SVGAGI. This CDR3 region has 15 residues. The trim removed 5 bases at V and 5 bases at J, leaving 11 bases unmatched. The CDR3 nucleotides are TGTGCCAGCAGTCCACAGAGACAGGGATCGGAGACCCAGTACTTC. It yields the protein CASSPQRQGSETQYF.

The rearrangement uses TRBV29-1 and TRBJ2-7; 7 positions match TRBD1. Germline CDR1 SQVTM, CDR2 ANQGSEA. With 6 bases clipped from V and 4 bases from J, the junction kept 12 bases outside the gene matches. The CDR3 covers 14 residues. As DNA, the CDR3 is TGCAGCGTCCTCTCACGGACAGGAAAATACGAGCAGTACTTC. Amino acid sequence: CSVLSRTGKYEQYF.

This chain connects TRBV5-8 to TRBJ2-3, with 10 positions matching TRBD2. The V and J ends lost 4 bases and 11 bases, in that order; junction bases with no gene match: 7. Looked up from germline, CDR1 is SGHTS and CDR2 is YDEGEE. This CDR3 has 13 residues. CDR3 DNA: TGTGCCAGCAGCCCGACGGCTAGCGGGGGGCAGTATTTT. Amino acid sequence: CASSPTASGGQYF.